Sequencing of this T cell receptor beta chain was carried out in a study of shared clonotypes between healthy human individuals (dated by TCRdb to 2018 to 2021). Context from the whole study: The cohort included three men and a couple of women between 18 and 49 years of age. For each donor, CD4 naive and CD4 memory were each given three plates, CD8 naive was given two plates, and CD8 memory was given one plate. To estimate repertoire size and how much clonotype sharing occurs between individuals, the study deeply sequenced the blood TCR repertoires of a handful of healthy adults. To increase sequencing depth and limit assay-specific biases, different laboratories used diverse techniques to prepare libraries and sequence TCR repertoires. Between about 0.94 and 8.9 billion PBMCs per donor were obtained by leukapheresis. What the work shows at the level of the full study, not this receptor alone: Estimated clonotype richness was generally larger for naive than for memory subsets. Based on pairwise subsampling, the degree of clonotype sharing among donors was expected to be affected by sequencing depth. Compared with non-shared clonotypes, clonotypes shared by all four sorted-subset donors had higher generation probabilities. Approximately 5% of naive CD4, 3.5% of naive CD8, 2.3% of memory CD4, and 0.35% to 0.5% of memory CD8 clonotypes were shared across a few donors. The small number of donors limited the genetic and exposure-history diversity represented. Sampling was restricted to blood, and TCR repertoires in tissues likely differ from the TCR repertoires found in blood. Incomplete sequencing was indicated by rarefaction of sorted-subset datasets, despite the large sequencing depth.

The table lists this clone with a count of one. Its antigen has not been determined. Base qualities are not recorded, but no much larger clone differs from it by a single base. Counted from cysteine to phenylalanine, this CDR3 has 15 amino acids. Here the CDR3 DNA is all that survives: 45 bases in frame from base 1. The germline V gene (reference sequence) provides CDR1 MNHEY and CDR2 SMNVEV. Trimming accounts for 2 bases at V and 5 bases at J, while the number of junction bases matched to no gene is 7. For the CD8 naive samples, CD45RO-negative cells were positively selected for CCR7, yielding a CD45RA+CCR7+ population from which TemRA cells were excluded. The donors were healthy, HIV-negative adults who had no recently reported acute infections or vaccinations. All donors were Caucasian adults living in Nashville, Tennessee, USA. Blood was collected by leukapheresis, and PBMCs were isolated by Ficoll-Histopaque density gradient centrifugation and then cryopreserved in liquid nitrogen vapor phase. Analytical flow cytometry was used to check the purity and quantity of each magnetically sorted T cell population. From each sorted fraction, genomic DNA was isolated and quantified by UV absorbance on a Nanodrop 2000c.

TCR CDR3 regions were amplified from genomic DNA by multiplex PCR using the deep immunoSEQ assay. Extracted genomic DNA from each cell subset was distributed evenly across all wells of several immunoSEQ 96-well plates, and each plate was treated as a replicate. For sorted subsets, around 0.2 ug genomic DNA, equal to some 28,000 T cell genomes, was loaded into each replicate PCR. Purified libraries were quantified with a Qubit 3.0 fluorometer, sized on a Bioanalyzer 2100, and re-quantified with the KAPA Library Quantification kit. Every immunoSEQ 96-well plate was sequenced on a separate single-read 150-cycle Illumina NextSeq 550 flow cell. The original methods were these. Because the immunoSEQ output held only junctional sequences and lacked quality scores, the filtering could not match the filtering applied to full-length reads. Sequences were annotated with PyIR, a Python wrapper for IgBLAST v1.9, and V/J genes and CDR3 were assigned using IMGT germline references. Reads with weak V/J assignments (E-value above 1e-6), missing CDR3, stop codons, out-of-frame junctions, or ambiguous translated residues were removed. V3J clonotypes were defined as sequences sharing the same inferred V gene, J gene, and CDR3 amino acid sequence. The percentage overlap between two repertoires was calculated by dividing the number of shared unique clonotypes by the size of the smaller repertoire. Richness of each repertoire was evaluated using RTK rarefaction, the Chao1 estimator, and Recon v2.1 estimates of unobserved clonotypes. For all TCRbeta clonotypes obtained by the gDNA method from a handful of donors, generation probabilities were computed with OLGA. TCRdb obtained this table from immuneACCESS and retained in-frame rearrangements with V and J assigned. These tables miss some clones; where compared with another copy, unresolved V genes account for less than half of the shortfall, and the remainder is unexplained. V and J calls and clone size follow that table, whereas D and trimming were derived from the DNA. The sample includes about 2 million clones, with about 95% observed a single time. About 1.1% of the sample rests with the top ten.

The chain employs TRBV27 and TRBJ2-7; 9 bases in the junction line up with TRBD2. Sequenced: naive CD8+ T cells sorted from blood. What this sample's cell subset or site label stands for: CD45RA+CCR7+. The sequence came from a man younger than 35 in good health. The CDR3 in this case is CASSLMTSGRDEQYF. The nucleotide sequence reads as follows: TGTGCCAGCAGTTTAATGACTAGCGGTCGGGACGAGCAGTACTTC.